This T cell receptor beta chain was profiled in a study of cytomegalovirus exposure and HLA in healthy donors. Study-level results: Earlier findings revealed that most TCR beta V segments proved productive either about 87% or about 30% of the time.

Germline lookup yields CDR1 SGHRS and CDR2 YFSETQ. J was trimmed by 1 base and V by 4 bases; bases with no gene match: 0. The CDR3 covers 15 residues. In regard to this clone: The antigen is undetermined.

The PCR made use of 60 Vbeta and 13 Jbeta primers. Generated by immunoSEQ multiplex PCR, the TCRdb table keeps only in-frame clones and is missing some. The data hold 150,000 to 200,000 clones, with roughly 80% observed a single time. Source material: PBMCs. This chain connects TRBV5-1 to TRBJ2-2, with 11 positions matching TRBD2. This TCR was recovered from a woman younger than 30 in good health and CMV-seronegative. CDR3 DNA sequence: TGCGCCAGCAGCGGGACTAGCGGGAACACCGGGGAGCTGTTTTTT. Amino acid sequence: CASSGTSGNTGELFF.